Below are 14 T cell receptor beta chains sequenced from a single sample in a study of cytomegalovirus exposure and HLA in healthy donors. Primers: 60 Vbeta forward and 13 Jbeta reverse. Clones were read by immunoSEQ multiplex PCR, and TCRdb kept only the in-frame ones, dropping some. The sample consists of 150,000 to 200,000 clones, more than 75% of them appearing once. Material: PBMCs. The origin of the receptors is a woman aged 30 to 39 in good health and CMV-seropositive.

The chain couples TRBV11-3 to TRBJ2-7, with 7 bases matching TRBD1. V was pared by 3 bases and J by 4 bases, with 6 bases of the junction left unmatched. Looked up from germline, CDR1 is SGHNT and CDR2 is YENEEA. The CDR3 runs 14 residues. The CDR3: CASSLARGSYEQYF. In DNA form, the CDR3 reads TGTGCCAGCAGCTTGGCCAGGGGGTCTTACGAGCAGTACTTC.

This clone was detected once. The chain carries TRBV29-1 and TRBJ2-2; the D gene is possibly TRBD2 (5 bases). Looked up from germline, CDR1 is SQVTM and CDR2 is ANQGSEA. With 7 bases removed from V and 3 bases from J, the gap between germline ends came to 15 bases. The CDR3 sequence is 14 residues long. CDR3 sequence (DNA): TGCAGCGGGTTAGGACTGGCAGACACCGGGGAGCTGTTTTTT. Translation gives CSGLGLADTGELFF.

This sequence joins TRBV2 and TRBJ1-2; maybe TRBD1 (6 bases). This CDR3 contains 14 residues. Trimming removed 3 bases from V and 3 bases from J, with 11 bases in between. Germline V gives CDR1 SNHLY, CDR2 FYNNEI. In nucleotides, the CDR3 is TGTGCCAGCAGTGAGGGCAGGGGCGACTATGGCTACACCTTC. Residues: CASSEGRGDYGYTF. The full variable domain, with the rest looked up from reference TRBV2 and TRBJ1-2, is EPEVTQTPSHQVTQMGQEVILRCVPISNHLYFYWYRQILGQKVEFLVSFYNNEISEKSEIFDDQFSVERPDGSNFTLKIRSTKLEDSAMYFCASSEGRGDYGYTFGSGTRLTVV.

There are a few counts of this clone. The chain carries TRBV7-9 and TRBJ2-2; 8 nucleotides align to TRBD1. V lost 2 bases and J lost 6; bases outside the gene matches: 8. The CDR3 runs 16 residues. The germline V gene has CDR1 SEHNR and CDR2 FQNEAQ (reference sequence). CDR3 coding DNA: TGTGCCAGCAGCTTAAGGACAGGGCGGAGTCCCGGGGAGCTGTTTTTT. Its protein product is CASSLRTGRSPGELFF.

V gene TRBV9 combines with J gene TRBJ1-3, with TRBD1 matching over 10 bases. After removal of 1 base from V and 2 bases from J, the junction contained 6 bases not matched to a gene. CDR1 SGDLS and CDR2 YYNGEE come from the germline V gene. This CDR3 comprises 17 residues. The CDR3 DNA follows: TGTGCCAGCAGCGTATCCCCGGACAGGGGGACTGGAAACACCATATATTTT. It encodes CASSVSPDRGTGNTIYF.

The chain links TRBV13 to TRBJ2-5; TRBD2 is a possible D gene (6 bases). V was pared by 6 bases and J by 2 bases, with 16 bases between. From germline, CDR1 is PRHDT and CDR2 FYEKMQ (reference sequence). The CDR3 length is 15 residues. The CDR3 DNA follows: TGTGCCAGCAGTCCCCCAGGCGGGGCGCAAGAGACCCAGTACTTC. Protein: CASSPPGGAQETQYF.

This chain connects TRBV4-1 to TRBJ2-6; 10 positions agree with TRBD1. Germline V gives CDR1 MGHRA, CDR2 YSYEKL. V gave up 0 bases and J gave up 0 bases; unmatched junction bases: 2. The CDR3 covers 18 residues. CDR3 in amino acids: CASSQEGQGSSGANVLTF. CDR3 coding DNA: TGCGCCAGCAGCCAAGAGGGACAGGGGAGCTCTGGGGCCAACGTCCTGACTTTC.

This sequence joins TRBV5-4 and TRBJ1-2, with D tentatively TRBD1 (6 bases). Germline loops: CDR1 SGHNT, CDR2 YYREEE (reference sequence). CDR3 size: 14 residues. V gave up 1 base and J gave up 4 bases, with 11 bases separating them. CDR3 region: CASSLTGQSYGYTF. Here the CDR3 DNA reads TGTGCCAGCAGCTTGACAGGGCAGAGCTATGGCTACACCTTC.

The gene calls are TRBV10-1 and TRBJ1-6, with D perhaps TRBD1 (5 bases). The CDR3 runs to 16 residues. Trimming stripped 4 bases from V and 7 bases from J, with 17 bases between. The germline V gene encodes CDR1 WNHNN and CDR2 SYGVQD (reference sequence). The CDR3 loop is CASSVGFGGSNSPLHF. For the CDR3, the DNA is TGCGCCAGCAGTGTTGGATTTGGGGGGTCCAATTCACCCCTCCACTTT.

This clone has more than one count but fewer than ten. This chain links TRBV15 with TRBJ2-2; TRBD1 is a possible D gene (5 bases). This CDR3 is 15 amino acids long. V was pared by 0 bases and J by 6 bases, with 11 bases between. Germline CDR1 reads LNHNV; CDR2 reads YYDKDF (reference sequence). The CDR3 region has the DNA TGTGCCACCAGCAGAGACCCGGCAGGGCCCGGGGAGCTGTTTTTT. It is translated as CATSRDPAGPGELFF.

The CDR3 bases are TGCGCCAGCAGTACAGGGGCAGCGGATACGCAGTATTTT. Translated: CASSTGAADTQYF. This rearrangement joins TRBV10-2 to TRBJ2-3; TRBD1 matches 7 bases. CDR3 size: 13 residues. Germline CDR1 and CDR2: WSHSY and SAAADI. V dropped 5 bases and J dropped 6; count of bases not matched to a gene: 5.

The chain uses TRBV4-1 and TRBJ2-3; 13 nucleotides agree with TRBD2. The length of the CDR3 is 18 residues. Trimming removed 1 base from V and 0 bases from J; junction bases left unmatched: 4. Germline V gene lookup returns CDR1 MGHRA and CDR2 YSYEKL. CDR3 loop: CASSQGILAGGSTDTQYF. The CDR3 nucleotides are TGCGCCAGCAGCCAAGGTATACTAGCGGGGGGGAGCACAGATACGCAGTATTTT.

V and J are TRBV13 and TRBJ2-3; D is uncertain. V was clipped by 5 bases and J by 2 bases, with 11 bases between them. This CDR3 has 14 amino acids. The V gene's germline CDR1 is PRHDT and CDR2 FYEKMQ (reference sequence). CDR3 nucleotides: TGTGCCAGCAGCCCTAGACCGTTCACAGATACGCAGTATTTT. Translation gives CASSPRPFTDTQYF.

The chain recombines TRBV15 with TRBJ2-5; tentative D call: TRBD1 (7 bases). The last part of the DNA fits TRBJ2-7 better; the J call may be wrong. This CDR3 has 15 residues. Germline V gene data show CDR1 as LNHNV and CDR2 as YYDKDF (reference sequence). This chain's CDR3 is CATEDRAEGSYEQYF. In DNA, the CDR3 is TGTGCCACCGAAGACAGGGCGGAGGGCTCCTACGAGCAGTACTTC.